Shown below are 8 T cell receptor beta chains from a single sample sequenced in a study of cytomegalovirus exposure and HLA in healthy donors. The repertoire was sequenced with immunoSEQ multiplex PCR; TCRdb's copy has only in-frame clones and lacks some. The profile covers roughly 80,000 clones, with approximately 91% appearing a single time and around 2.1% taken by the ten largest. What was sequenced was PBMCs. The receptors here all came from a man aged 30 to 45 in good health and CMV-seronegative.

This chain joins TRBV11-3 and TRBJ2-5; a possible D gene is TRBD2 (5 bases). V was clipped by 1 base and J by 4 bases, with 13 bases between them. CDR3 length: 15 residues. The V gene's germline CDR1 is SGHNT and CDR2 YENEEA. CDR3 protein: CASSLGQARGETQYF. CDR3 sequence (DNA): TGTGCCAGCAGCTTAGGCCAGGCTCGGGGAGAGACCCAGTACTTC.

The J gene is TRBJ2-7, the V gene TRBV7-9, with 7 nucleotides matching TRBD1. Germline V gives CDR1 SEHNR, CDR2 FQNEAQ (reference sequence). The CDR3 spans 12 residues. J gave up 5 bases and V 4 bases, and 2 bases lay outside the gene matches. The chain's CDR3 is CASSSTGDEQYF. The CDR3 DNA follows: TGTGCCAGCAGCTCAACAGGGGACGAGCAGTACTTC.

The CDR3 loop reads CASRRTLFLYEQYF. The CDR3 nucleotides are TGTGCCAGCAGGAGGACTCTCTTCCTCTACGAGCAGTACTTC. This sequence joins TRBV2 and TRBJ2-7; D may be TRBD2 (5 bases). The V and J ends lost 6 bases and 3 bases respectively, with 15 bases between them. The CDR3 is 14 amino acids. Germline CDR1 and CDR2: SNHLY and FYNNEI.

J is TRBJ1-2 and V is TRBV29-1; D unresolved. V was clipped by 1 base and J by 8 bases, with 11 bases between them. This CDR3 has 12 amino acids. The germline V gene encodes CDR1 SQVTM and CDR2 ANQGSEA. The CDR3: CSVEVGVGGYTF. CDR3 DNA: TGCAGCGTTGAAGTCGGGGTAGGAGGCTACACCTTC.

The J gene is TRBJ1-1, the V gene TRBV19; 8 bases map to TRBD1. This CDR3 region has 14 residues. V dropped 4 bases and J dropped 4; count of bases not matched to a gene: 5. Germline V lookup: CDR1 LNHDA, CDR2 SQIVND (reference sequence). The CDR3 sequence is CASSRGQGGTEAFF. The CDR3 DNA reads TGTGCCAGTAGTAGAGGACAGGGCGGCACTGAAGCTTTCTTT.

CDR3 sequence (DNA): TGTGCCAGCAGAACACAGGATTCACCTAATGAAAAACTGTTTTTT. Its translation: CASRTQDSPNEKLFF. This chain joins TRBV2 and TRBJ1-4; maybe TRBD1 (5 bases). This CDR3 comprises 15 residues. Looked up from germline, CDR1 is SNHLY and CDR2 is FYNNEI. V was shortened by 6 bases and J by 3 bases, with 14 bases between the two germline ends.

The V gene is TRBV19, the J gene TRBJ2-1; D gene unclear. CDR1 LNHDA and CDR2 SQIVND come from the germline V gene (reference sequence). This CDR3 contains 14 residues. V lost 3 bases and J 5 bases, leaving 11 bases between the germline ends. CDR3 coding DNA: TGTGCCAGTAGTATCATAGCAGTCGACAATGAGCAGTTCTTC. Encoded protein: CASSIIAVDNEQFF.

The chain combines TRBV28 with TRBJ2-3, with 12 bases fitting TRBD2. The CDR3 totals 15 residues. The V gene's germline CDR1 is MDHEN and CDR2 SYDVKM. With V trimmed by 8 bases and J by 1 base, 4 bases remained unmatched. CDR3 protein: CASVTSGGRTDTQYF. Written as DNA, the CDR3 is TGTGCCAGCGTAACTAGCGGGGGGCGCACAGATACGCAGTATTTT.